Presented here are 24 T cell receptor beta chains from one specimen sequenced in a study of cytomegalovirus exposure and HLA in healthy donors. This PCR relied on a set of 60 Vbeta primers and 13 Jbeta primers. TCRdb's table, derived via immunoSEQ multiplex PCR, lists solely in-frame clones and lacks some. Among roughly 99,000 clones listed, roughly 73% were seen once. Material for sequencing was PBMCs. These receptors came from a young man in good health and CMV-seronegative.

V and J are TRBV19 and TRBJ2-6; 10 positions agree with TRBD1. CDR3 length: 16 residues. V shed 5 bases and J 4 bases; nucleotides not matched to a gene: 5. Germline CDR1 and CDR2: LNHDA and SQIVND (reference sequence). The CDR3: CASSATGGRGANVLTF. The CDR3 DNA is TGTGCCAGTAGTGCGACAGGGGGCAGAGGGGCCAACGTCCTGACTTTC.

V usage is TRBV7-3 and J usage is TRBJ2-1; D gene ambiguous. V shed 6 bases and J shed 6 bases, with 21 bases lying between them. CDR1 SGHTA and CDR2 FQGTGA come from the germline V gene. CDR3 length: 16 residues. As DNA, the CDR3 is TGTGCCAGCAGTTCGACTGGGTCCCCCTTCCCCAATGAGCAGTTCTTC. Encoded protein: CASSSTGSPFPNEQFF. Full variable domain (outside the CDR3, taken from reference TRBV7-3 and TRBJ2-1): GAGVSQTPSNKVTEKGKYVELRCDPISGHTALYWYRQSLGQGPEFLIYFQGTGAADDSGLPNDRFFAVRPEGSVSTLKIQRTERGDSAVYLCASSSTGSPFPNEQFFGPGTRLTVL.

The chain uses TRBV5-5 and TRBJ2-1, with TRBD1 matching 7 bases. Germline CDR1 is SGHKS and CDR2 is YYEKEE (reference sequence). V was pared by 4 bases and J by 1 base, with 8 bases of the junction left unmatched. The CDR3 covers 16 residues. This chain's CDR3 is CASSPTGLGSYNEQFF. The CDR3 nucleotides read TGTGCCAGCAGCCCGACAGGGTTAGGATCCTACAATGAGCAGTTCTTC.

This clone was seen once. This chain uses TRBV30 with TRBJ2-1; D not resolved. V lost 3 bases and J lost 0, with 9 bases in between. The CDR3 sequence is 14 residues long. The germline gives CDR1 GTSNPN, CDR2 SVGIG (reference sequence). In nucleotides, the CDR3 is TGTGCCTGGAGAAGGCGGATCTCCTACAATGAGCAGTTCTTC. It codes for CAWRRRISYNEQFF.

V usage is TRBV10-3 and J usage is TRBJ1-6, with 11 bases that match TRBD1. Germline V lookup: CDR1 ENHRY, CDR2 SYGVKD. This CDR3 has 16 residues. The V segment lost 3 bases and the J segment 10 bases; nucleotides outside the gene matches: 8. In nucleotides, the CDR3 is TGTGCCATCAGTGAAGTGCGGACAGGGGGCCGGTCACCCCTCCACTTT. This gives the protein CAISEVRTGGRSPLHF.

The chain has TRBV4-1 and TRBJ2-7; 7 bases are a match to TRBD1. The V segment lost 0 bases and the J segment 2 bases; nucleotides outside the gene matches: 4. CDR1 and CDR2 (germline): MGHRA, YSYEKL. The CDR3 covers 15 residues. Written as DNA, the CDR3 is TGCGCCAGCAGCCAAGAACAGGGGTTACCCTACGAGCAGTACTTC. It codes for CASSQEQGLPYEQYF.

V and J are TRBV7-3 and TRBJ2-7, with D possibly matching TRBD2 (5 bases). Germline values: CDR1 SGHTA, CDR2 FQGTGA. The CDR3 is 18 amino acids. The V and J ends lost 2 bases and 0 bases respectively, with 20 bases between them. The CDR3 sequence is CASSLAPPRVPYSYEQYF. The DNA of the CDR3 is TGTGCCAGCAGCTTAGCCCCCCCGAGGGTCCCCTACTCCTACGAGCAGTACTTC.

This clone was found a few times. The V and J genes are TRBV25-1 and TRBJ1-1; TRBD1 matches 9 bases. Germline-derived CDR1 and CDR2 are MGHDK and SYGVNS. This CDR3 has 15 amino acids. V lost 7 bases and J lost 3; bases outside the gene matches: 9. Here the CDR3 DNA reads TGTGCCAGCACTAACCCCCGACAGGGGGACACTGAAGCTTTCTTT. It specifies CASTNPRQGDTEAFF.

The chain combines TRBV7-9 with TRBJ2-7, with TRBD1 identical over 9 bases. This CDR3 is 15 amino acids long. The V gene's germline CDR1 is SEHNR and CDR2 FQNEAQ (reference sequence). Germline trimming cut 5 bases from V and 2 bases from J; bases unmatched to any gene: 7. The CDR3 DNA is TGTGCCAGCAGCGAAACCGGGACAGGGCCCTACGAGCAGTACTTC. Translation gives CASSETGTGPYEQYF.

CDR3 nucleotide sequence: TGTGCCAGCAGCCCCAATAGCGGGAGGGCCCTCTACAATGAGCAGTTCTTC. Protein sequence: CASSPNSGRALYNEQFF. This chain uses TRBV7-9 with TRBJ2-1; TRBD2 agrees at 11 bases. Germline V lookup: CDR1 SEHNR, CDR2 FQNEAQ (reference sequence). After removal of 5 bases from V and 3 bases from J, the junction contained 9 bases not matched to a gene. The CDR3 has 17 amino acids.

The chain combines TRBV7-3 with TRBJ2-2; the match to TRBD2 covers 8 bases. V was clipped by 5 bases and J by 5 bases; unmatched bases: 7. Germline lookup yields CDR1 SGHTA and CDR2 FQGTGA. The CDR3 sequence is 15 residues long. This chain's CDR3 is CASSPDGGATGELFF. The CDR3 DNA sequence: TGTGCCAGCAGCCCGGACGGGGGGGCTACCGGGGAGCTGTTTTTT.

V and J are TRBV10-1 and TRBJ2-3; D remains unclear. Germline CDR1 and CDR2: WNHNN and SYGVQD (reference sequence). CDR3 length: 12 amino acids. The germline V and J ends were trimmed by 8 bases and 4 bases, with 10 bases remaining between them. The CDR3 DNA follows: TGCGCCAGCTCCGAGCAGGCAGATACGCAGTATTTT. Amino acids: CASSEQADTQYF.

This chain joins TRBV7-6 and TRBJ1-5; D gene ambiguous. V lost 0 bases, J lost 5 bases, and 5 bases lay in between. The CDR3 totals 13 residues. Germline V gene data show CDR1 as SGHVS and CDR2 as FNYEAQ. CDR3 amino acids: CASSLAQDQPQHF. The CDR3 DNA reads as TGTGCCAGCAGCTTAGCTCAGGATCAGCCCCAGCATTTT.

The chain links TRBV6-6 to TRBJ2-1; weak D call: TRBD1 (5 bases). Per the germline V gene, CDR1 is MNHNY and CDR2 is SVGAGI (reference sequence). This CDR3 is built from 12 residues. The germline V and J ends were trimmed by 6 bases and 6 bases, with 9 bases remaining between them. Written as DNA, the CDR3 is TGTGCCAGCAGGCCAAGGGGCAATGAGCAGTTCTTC. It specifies CASRPRGNEQFF.

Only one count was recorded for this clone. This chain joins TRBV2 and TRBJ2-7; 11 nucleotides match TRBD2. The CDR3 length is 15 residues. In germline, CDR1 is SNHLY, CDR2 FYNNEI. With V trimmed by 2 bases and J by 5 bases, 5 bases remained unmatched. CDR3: CASSELTSGADEQYF. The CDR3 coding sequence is TGTGCCAGCAGTGAATTGACTAGCGGGGCAGACGAGCAGTACTTC. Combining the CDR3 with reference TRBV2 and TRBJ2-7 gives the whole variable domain EPEVTQTPSHQVTQMGQEVILRCVPISNHLYFYWYRQILGQKVEFLVSFYNNEISEKSEIFDDQFSVERPDGSNFTLKIRSTKLEDSAMYFCASSELTSGADEQYFGPGTRLTVT.

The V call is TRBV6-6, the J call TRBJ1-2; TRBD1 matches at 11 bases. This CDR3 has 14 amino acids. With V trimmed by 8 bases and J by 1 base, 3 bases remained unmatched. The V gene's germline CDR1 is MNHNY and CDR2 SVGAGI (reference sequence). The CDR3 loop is CASRGTGGNYGYTF. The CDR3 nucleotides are TGTGCCAGCCGGGGGACAGGGGGTAACTATGGCTACACCTTC.

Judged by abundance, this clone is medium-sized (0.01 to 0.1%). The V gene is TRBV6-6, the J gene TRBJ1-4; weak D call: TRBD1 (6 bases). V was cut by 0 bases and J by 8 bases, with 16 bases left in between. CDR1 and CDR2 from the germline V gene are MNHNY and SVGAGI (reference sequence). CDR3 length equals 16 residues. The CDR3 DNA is TGTGCCAGCAGTTACTCGGGACCCCGGGACAAAGAAAAACTGTTTTTT. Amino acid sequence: CASSYSGPRDKEKLFF.

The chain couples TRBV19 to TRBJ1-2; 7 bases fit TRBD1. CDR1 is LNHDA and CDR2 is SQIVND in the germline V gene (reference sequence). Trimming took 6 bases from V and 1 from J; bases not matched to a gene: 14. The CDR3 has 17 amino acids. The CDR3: CASRGMEGGLGNYGYTF. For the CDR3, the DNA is TGTGCCAGTAGGGGGATGGAAGGGGGCCTCGGTAACTATGGCTACACCTTC.

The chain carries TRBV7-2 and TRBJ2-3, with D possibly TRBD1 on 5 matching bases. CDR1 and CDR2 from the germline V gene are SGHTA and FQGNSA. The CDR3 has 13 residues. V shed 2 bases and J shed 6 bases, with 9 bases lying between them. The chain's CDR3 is CASSLSQGDTQYF. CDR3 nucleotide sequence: TGTGCCAGCAGCTTATCGCAGGGCGATACGCAGTATTTT.

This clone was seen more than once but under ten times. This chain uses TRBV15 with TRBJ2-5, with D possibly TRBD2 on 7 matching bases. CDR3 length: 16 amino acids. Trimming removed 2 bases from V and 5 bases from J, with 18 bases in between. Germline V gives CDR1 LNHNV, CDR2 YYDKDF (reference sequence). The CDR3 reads CATSRSLDRGAETQYF. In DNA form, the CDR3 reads TGTGCCACCAGCAGATCACTGGACCGGGGGGCGGAGACCCAGTACTTC.

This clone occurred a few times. This CDR3 reads CASSPIGDEQYF. CDR3 sequence (DNA): TGTGCCAGCTCACCAATAGGGGATGAGCAGTACTTC. This chain uses TRBV18 with TRBJ2-7; D is perhaps TRBD1 (5 bases). With 2 bases removed from V and 7 bases from J, the gap between germline ends came to 9 bases. Germline CDR1 is KGHSH and CDR2 is LQKENI. The CDR3 totals 12 residues.

The CDR3 DNA follows: TGTGCCAGTAGTTGGCAGGGCGGTAACTATGGCTACACCTTC. It encodes CASSWQGGNYGYTF. This chain connects TRBV19 to TRBJ1-2, with D perhaps matching TRBD1 (5 bases). The CDR3 totals 14 residues. V lost 5 bases and J lost 1, with 11 bases in between. Germline CDR1 and CDR2: LNHDA and SQIVND (reference sequence).

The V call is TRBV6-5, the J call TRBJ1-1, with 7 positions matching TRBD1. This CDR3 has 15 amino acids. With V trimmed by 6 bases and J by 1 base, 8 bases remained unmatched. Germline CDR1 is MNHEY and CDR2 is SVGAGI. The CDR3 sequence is CASRPLKGANTEAFF. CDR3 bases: TGTGCCAGCAGACCCCTTAAGGGGGCGAACACTGAAGCTTTCTTT.

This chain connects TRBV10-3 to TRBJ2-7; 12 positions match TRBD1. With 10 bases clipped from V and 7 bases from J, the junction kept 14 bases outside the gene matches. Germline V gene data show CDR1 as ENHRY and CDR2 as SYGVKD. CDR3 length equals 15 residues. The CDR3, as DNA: TGTGCCACGACGGTCGGGACAGGGGGCCTGCGTGAGCAGTACTTC. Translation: CATTVGTGGLREQYF.